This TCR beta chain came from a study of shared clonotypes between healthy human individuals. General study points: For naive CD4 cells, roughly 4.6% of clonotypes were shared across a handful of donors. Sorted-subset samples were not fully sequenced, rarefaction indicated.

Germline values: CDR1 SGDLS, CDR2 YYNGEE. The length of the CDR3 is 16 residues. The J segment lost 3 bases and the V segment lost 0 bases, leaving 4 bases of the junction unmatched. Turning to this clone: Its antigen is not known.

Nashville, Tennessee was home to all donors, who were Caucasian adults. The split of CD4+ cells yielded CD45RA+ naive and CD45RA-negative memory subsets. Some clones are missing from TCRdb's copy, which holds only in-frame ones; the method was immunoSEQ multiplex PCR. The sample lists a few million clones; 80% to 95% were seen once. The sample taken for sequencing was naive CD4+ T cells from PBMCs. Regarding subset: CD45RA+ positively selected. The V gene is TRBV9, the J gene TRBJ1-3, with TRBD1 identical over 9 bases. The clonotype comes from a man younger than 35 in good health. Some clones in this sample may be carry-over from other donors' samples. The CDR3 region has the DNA TGTGCCAGCAGCGTAGCACAGGGGGCAATTGGAAACACCATATATTTT. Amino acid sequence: CASSVAQGAIGNTIYF. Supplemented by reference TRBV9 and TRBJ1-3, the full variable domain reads DSGVTQTPKHLITATGQRVTLRCSPRSGDLSVYWYQQSLDQGLQFLIQYYNGEERAKGNILERFSAQQFPDLHSELNLSSLELGDSALYFCASSVAQGAIGNTIYFGEGSWLTVV.